This TCR beta chain emerged from a study of T cell changes during pregnancy in multiple sclerosis. Using immunoSEQ multiplex PCR, the repertoire was profiled, and TCRdb retains in-frame clones only, with some absent. Among 58,000 or so clones listed, roughly nine tenths were seen once. The clonotype was recovered from a female donor with multiple sclerosis, enrolled in a pregnancy study. Source: CD4+ T cells from peripheral blood mononuclear cells, taken in the third trimester of pregnancy.

Here the CDR3 reads CASSLQGEAPDTQYF. The CDR3 coding sequence is TGTGCCAGCAGTTTACAGGGAGAAGCGCCAGATACGCAGTATTTT. The chain employs TRBV2 and TRBJ2-3; D may be TRBD1 (6 bases). Trimming removed 5 bases at V and 4 bases at J, with 16 bases between. The CDR3 loop spans 15 amino acids. Per the germline V gene, CDR1 is SNHLY and CDR2 is FYNNEI.